What follows are 19 T cell receptor beta chains derived from one specimen sequenced in a study of T cell responses to AZD1222 COVID-19 vaccine. The protocol was immunoSEQ multiplex PCR, while the TCRdb copy is restricted to in-frame clones and leaves out a portion. The sample carries around 110,000 clones, approximately 93% recorded once. This specimen was peripheral blood, taken on day 0 of AZD1222 vaccination. The receptors were sampled from an adult in good health.

This chain joins TRBV27 and TRBJ2-1; D not certain. This CDR3 contains 13 residues. Per the germline V gene, CDR1 is MNHEY and CDR2 is SMNVEV (reference sequence). V lost 6 bases and J lost 0, with 6 bases in between. This chain's CDR3 is CASRRSSYNEQFF. The CDR3 bases are TGTGCCAGCAGGAGGAGCTCCTACAATGAGCAGTTCTTC.

The chain combines TRBV24-1 with TRBJ1-1; D unresolved. V dropped 7 bases and J dropped 4 bases, with 9 bases sitting between them. This CDR3 comprises 12 residues. The germline CDR1 and CDR2 sequences are KGHDR and SFDVKD. CDR3 sequence: CATRDGTTEAFF. CDR3 in DNA: TGTGCCACCAGGGACGGAACCACTGAAGCTTTCTTT.

The chain couples TRBV19 to TRBJ1-1; TRBD1 aligns across 7 bases. Germline CDR1 reads LNHDA; CDR2 reads SQIVND (reference sequence). CDR3 length: 14 residues. J was trimmed by 3 bases and V by 6 bases; bases with no gene match: 7. The CDR3 coding sequence is TGTGCCAGTAGAGCGACAGGGTTGGACACTGAAGCTTTCTTT. Translated: CASRATGLDTEAFF.

The chain carries TRBV9 and TRBJ1-4; TRBD1 agrees at 7 bases. The CDR3 is made up of 18 amino acids. The germline V gene encodes CDR1 SGDLS and CDR2 YYNGEE. The V gene end was trimmed by 4 bases and the J gene end by 0 bases; junction bases not matched to a gene: 12. CDR3 in DNA: TGTGCCAGCAGCCCGGCTAAATTAGGACAGGCAACTAATGAAAAACTGTTTTTT. This translates into CASSPAKLGQATNEKLFF.

V is TRBV2 and J is TRBJ1-2, with a weak D call TRBD1 (5 bases). The ends were cut back, 4 bases at V and 3 bases at J, with 9 bases in the middle. The CDR3 runs to 13 residues. Germline V lookup: CDR1 SNHLY, CDR2 FYNNEI. The CDR3 sequence: CASSVGAYYGYTF. CDR3 DNA: TGTGCCAGCAGTGTTGGGGCGTACTATGGCTACACCTTC.

The rearrangement uses TRBV6-5 and TRBJ1-1; D might be TRBD1 (6 bases). The CDR3 covers 13 residues. Per germline, CDR1 MNHEY and CDR2 SVGAGI. The germline V and J ends were trimmed by 7 bases and 2 bases, with 11 bases remaining between them. CDR3 in amino acids: CASTGQLNTEAFF. CDR3 in DNA: TGTGCCAGCACTGGACAGTTAAACACTGAAGCTTTCTTT.

The CDR3 spells CASSMNPNTWITEAFF. CDR3 nucleotides: TGTGCCAGTAGTATGAATCCCAACACTTGGATCACTGAAGCTTTCTTT. This chain links TRBV19 with TRBJ1-1; D is unresolved. Between the trimmed V and J ends, which lost 3 bases and 4 bases, there was a span of 18 bases. The CDR3 consists of 16 residues. CDR1 LNHDA and CDR2 SQIVND come from the germline V gene (reference sequence).

The gene calls are TRBV5-1 and TRBJ2-5; D possibly corresponds to TRBD2 (6 bases). Trimming pared 1 base from V and 4 bases from J, leaving 14 bases between. The CDR3 is 15 residues long. The germline V gene has CDR1 SGHRS and CDR2 YFSETQ. Written as DNA, the CDR3 is TGCGCCAGCAGCTTGTCTAGCGACGGCGTAGAGACCCAGTACTTC. Protein: CASSLSSDGVETQYF.

V gene TRBV6-5 combines with J gene TRBJ1-1; no reliable D call. This CDR3 spans 15 amino acids. Germline CDR1 reads MNHEY; CDR2 reads SVGAGI. The V end lost 3 bases, the J end lost 5 bases, and 16 bases lay between the germline ends. CDR3 sequence reads: CASSYSPDGGTEAFF. CDR3 nucleotides: TGTGCCAGCAGTTATTCGCCCGACGGCGGGACTGAAGCTTTCTTT.

The chain links TRBV28 to TRBJ2-1; possibly TRBD1 for D (6 bases). The CDR3 runs to 14 residues. Trimming removed 6 bases from V and 6 bases from J, with 15 bases in between. CDR1 is MDHEN and CDR2 is SYDVKM in the germline V gene. The CDR3 DNA sequence: TGTGCCAGCAGGGCACAGGGAAGGGTCAATGAGCAGTTCTTC. Translating it yields CASRAQGRVNEQFF.

CDR3 sequence reads: CASSMVSGETQYF. CDR3 in DNA: TGTGCCAGTAGTATGGTTAGCGGGGAGACCCAGTACTTC. The chain couples TRBV19 to TRBJ2-5, with 7 positions matching TRBD2. The CDR3 runs to 13 residues. The junction had 3 bases not matched to a gene; V was cut back by 3 bases and J by 5 bases. CDR1 LNHDA and CDR2 SQIVND come from the germline V gene (reference sequence).

The gene calls are TRBV6-5 and TRBJ1-5, with 7 bases that match TRBD1. The CDR3 spans 14 residues. The germline V gene has CDR1 MNHEY and CDR2 SVGAGI. Losses at the gene ends were 5 bases for V and 6 bases for J; bases not matched to a gene: 7. CDR3 residues: CASSRQGRGQPQHF. In DNA, the CDR3 is TGTGCCAGCAGTCGACAGGGTAGGGGTCAGCCCCAGCATTTT.

This chain joins TRBV9 and TRBJ2-3, with D hard to call. Germline CDR1 SGDLS, CDR2 YYNGEE. V lost 3 bases and J 2 bases, leaving 7 bases between the germline ends. The CDR3 spans 13 residues. As DNA, the CDR3 is TGTGCCAGCAGCGCTTTGTCCACAGATACGCAGTATTTT. Amino acid sequence: CASSALSTDTQYF.

The J gene is TRBJ2-1, the V gene TRBV28; 10 nucleotides line up with TRBD1. V trimming: 5 bases; J trimming: 7 bases; junction bases outside the gene matches: 8. Germline V CDR1 and CDR2: MDHEN, SYDVKM. The CDR3 spans 15 residues. As DNA, the CDR3 is TGTGCCAGCAGTACTGACAGGGGGCGCTTGAATGAGCAGTTCTTC. Its protein product is CASSTDRGRLNEQFF.

The CDR3 sequence: CAALPYAGINTEAFF. CDR3 bases: TGTGCCGCCCTACCGTACGCAGGGATTAACACTGAAGCTTTCTTT. The rearrangement uses TRBV10-3 and TRBJ1-1; D perhaps matches TRBD1 (5 bases). The CDR3 extends over 15 amino acids. In germline, CDR1 is ENHRY, CDR2 SYGVKD. V dropped 11 bases and J dropped 2 bases, with 21 bases sitting between them.

This sequence joins TRBV5-5 and TRBJ1-5; D not certain. Germline lookup yields CDR1 SGHKS and CDR2 YYEKEE (reference sequence). This CDR3 spans 16 amino acids. The V and J ends lost 0 bases and 0 bases respectively, with 10 bases between them. The CDR3 coding sequence is TGTGCCAGCAGCTTGGGGCAGTTATATAGCAATCAGCCCCAGCATTTT. Amino acids: CASSLGQLYSNQPQHF.

The chain recombines TRBV6-1 with TRBJ1-2; D is unresolved. From germline, CDR1 is MNHNS and CDR2 SASEGT. The length of the CDR3 is 14 residues. Trimming cost V 0 bases and J 0 bases, with 5 bases left between them. CDR3 bases: TGTGCCAGCAGTGAAGCGCAGGCTAACTATGGCTACACCTTC. Protein product: CASSEAQANYGYTF.

This clone has a single count. This chain connects TRBV6-4 to TRBJ2-3; D remains unclear. The CDR3 consists of 12 residues. Germline CDR1 and CDR2: MRHNA and SNTAGT. The germline V and J ends were trimmed by 3 bases and 5 bases, with 6 bases remaining between them. CDR3: CASSDERDTQYF. CDR3 coding DNA: TGTGCCAGCAGTGATGAGAGAGATACGCAGTATTTT.

This sequence joins TRBV19 and TRBJ1-1; possible D gene TRBD1, 6 bases. This CDR3 comprises 15 residues. V was clipped by 3 bases and J by 7 bases, with 18 bases between them. Germline V gene lookup returns CDR1 LNHDA and CDR2 SQIVND (reference sequence). CDR3 DNA: TGTGCCAGTAGTATCTTCTCTAAGGGCAGGGGTGAAGCTTTCTTT. Translating it yields CASSIFSKGRGEAFF. The full variable domain, with the rest looked up from reference TRBV19 and TRBJ1-1, is DGGITQSPKYLFRKEGQNVTLSCEQNLNHDAMYWYRQDPGQGLRLIYYSQIVNDFQKGDIAEGYSVSREKKESFPLTVTSAQKNPTAFYLCASSIFSKGRGEAFFGQGTRLTVV.